The entry below gives a single TCR beta chain sequence along with its context. V gave up 4 bases and J gave up 9 bases; unmatched junction bases: 10. The CDR3 sequence is 17 residues long. Germline CDR1 and CDR2: WNHNN and SYGVQD (reference sequence). The sample originates from a study of technical replicates of blood from four donors. Only in-frame clones appear in the TCRdb table, and some are missing; sequencing was by immunoSEQ multiplex PCR. The top ten hold roughly 0.26% of the sample, which has about 89,000 clones, roughly 94% seen once. The sequence derives from a human donor in good health. The rearrangement uses TRBV10-1 and TRBJ2-1; 15 bases align to TRBD2. Input material: T cells isolated from PBMCs. CDR3 bases: TGCGCCAGCAGTGGAGGACTAGCGGGAGGGCGGCTCGCTGAGCAGTTCTTC. This codes for CASSGGLAGGRLAEQFF.